These 19 T cell receptor beta chains came from one sample sequenced in a study of OX40 agonist ivuxolimab in advanced cancers. The method was immunoSEQ multiplex PCR; TCRdb's version includes in-frame clones alone and lacks a portion of them. Altogether 43,000 or so clones are present, about nine tenths being singletons, with the ten largest covering about 1%. Here the sequenced sample was CD4+ or CD8+ T cells sorted from blood, taken in a trial of the OX40 agonist ivuxolimab. The receptors were gathered from an adult with an advanced solid tumor such as melanoma, head and neck, liver or kidney cancer.

The chain couples TRBV7-3 to TRBJ1-1; the D is unclear. Trimming removed 6 bases at V and 1 base at J, with 9 bases between. Germline V gene lookup returns CDR1 SGHTA and CDR2 FQGTGA. This CDR3 is 13 amino acids long. The CDR3 protein is CASRLGGNTEAFF. The DNA for the CDR3 is TGTGCCAGCAGATTAGGTGGGAACACTGAAGCTTTCTTT.

V and J are TRBV30 and TRBJ2-7; TRBD1 agrees at 9 bases. There are 14 residues in the CDR3. After removal of 0 bases from V and 4 bases from J, the junction contained 4 bases not matched to a gene. Germline assignment: CDR1 GTSNPN and CDR2 SVGIG (reference sequence). In DNA form, the CDR3 reads TGTGCCTGGAGTGTGGGGACAGGGAGTTACGAGCAGTACTTC. Its translation: CAWSVGTGSYEQYF.

V is TRBV28 and J is TRBJ1-2, with a weak D call TRBD1 (5 bases). Trimming pared 8 bases from V and 2 bases from J, leaving 15 bases between. This CDR3 is built from 14 residues. The V gene's germline CDR1 is MDHEN and CDR2 SYDVKM. Here the CDR3 reads CASGALTGNYGYTF. CDR3 coding DNA: TGTGCCAGCGGGGCGCTGACGGGGAACTATGGCTACACCTTC.

The rearrangement joins TRBV5-1 to TRBJ2-7, with 10 positions matching TRBD2. This CDR3 region has 15 residues. V was clipped by 4 bases and J by 0 bases; unmatched bases: 4. The germline CDR1 and CDR2 sequences are SGHRS and YFSETQ. Here the CDR3 reads CASSTAGGPSYEQYF. DNA of the CDR3: TGCGCCAGCAGCACAGCGGGAGGGCCCTCCTACGAGCAGTACTTC.

This rearrangement joins TRBV5-1 to TRBJ2-7, with TRBD2 identical over 9 bases. The germline CDR1 and CDR2 sequences are SGHRS and YFSETQ. The CDR3 runs to 14 residues. The junction had 2 bases not matched to a gene; V was cut back by 1 base and J by 3 bases. CDR3 region: CASSLPSGNYEQYF. As DNA, the CDR3 is TGCGCCAGCAGCTTGCCTAGCGGGAACTACGAGCAGTACTTC.

The rearrangement joins TRBV19 to TRBJ2-3, with 7 nucleotides matching TRBD1. Trimming at V came to 3 bases and at J to 2 bases, leaving 5 bases not matched to a gene. CDR3 length: 15 amino acids. CDR1 and CDR2 from the germline V gene are LNHDA and SQIVND (reference sequence). This CDR3 reads CASSIGTEITDTQYF. CDR3 DNA sequence: TGTGCCAGTAGTATCGGGACAGAGATCACAGATACGCAGTATTTT.

The chain couples TRBV2 to TRBJ2-1; 14 nucleotides line up with TRBD2. CDR3 size: 16 residues. The germline CDR1 and CDR2 sequences are SNHLY and FYNNEI. V lost 6 bases and J lost 5; bases outside the gene matches: 6. The CDR3 region has the DNA TGTGCCAGCAGAAAAGGACTAGCGGGAGGCCACAATGAGCAGTTCTTC. This encodes CASRKGLAGGHNEQFF. Full variable domain (outside the CDR3, taken from reference TRBV2 and TRBJ2-1): EPEVTQTPSHQVTQMGQEVILRCVPISNHLYFYWYRQILGQKVEFLVSFYNNEISEKSEIFDDQFSVERPDGSNFTLKIRSTKLEDSAMYFCASRKGLAGGHNEQFFGPGTRLTVL.

The genes are TRBV18 and TRBJ2-7, with D hard to call. Germline V CDR1 and CDR2: KGHSH, LQKENI. The CDR3 extends over 14 amino acids. Deletions cut 6 bases from V and 5 bases from J, with 17 bases between. CDR3 nucleotides: TGTGCCAGCTCTCTGGACCGAACGAGGCACGAGCAGTACTTC. It is translated as CASSLDRTRHEQYF. Full variable domain (missing parts from reference TRBV18 and TRBJ2-7): NAGVMQNPRHLVRRRGQEARLRCSPMKGHSHVYWYRQLPEEGLKFMVYLQKENIIDESGMPKERFSAEFPKEGPSILRIQQVVRGDSAAYFCASSLDRTRHEQYFGPGTRLTVT.

The chain is built from TRBV5-6 and TRBJ1-4; a weak D match, TRBD1 (5 bases). Looked up from germline, CDR1 is SGHDT and CDR2 is YYEEEE. The CDR3 sequence is 16 residues long. With 2 bases removed from V and 5 bases from J, the gap between germline ends came to 16 bases. CDR3 coding DNA: TGTGCCAGCAGCTTTCTATTGAGGGGACGAAATGAAAAACTGTTTTTT. Protein sequence: CASSFLLRGRNEKLFF.

V and J are TRBV20-1 and TRBJ2-5; tentative D call: TRBD2 (5 bases). Germline V CDR1 and CDR2: DFQATT, SNEGSKA (reference sequence). Trimming shortened V by 6 bases and J by 4 bases, and 9 bases separated the two germline ends. This CDR3 has 11 residues. The CDR3 here is CSAEDLETQYF. The CDR3 DNA is TGCAGTGCCGAGGACTTAGAGACCCAGTACTTC.

V is TRBV4-1 and J is TRBJ2-1, with no clear D. Per the germline V gene, CDR1 is MGHRA and CDR2 is YSYEKL. The CDR3 contains 12 residues. Trimming left V 2 bases short and J 8 bases short, with 7 bases between. The chain's CDR3 is CASSQMGYEQFF. CDR3 sequence (DNA): TGCGCCAGCAGCCAAATGGGGTATGAGCAGTTCTTC.

V and J are TRBV12-5 and TRBJ2-3; D gene unclear. V gave up 7 bases and J gave up 8 bases, with 13 bases separating them. The CDR3 sequence is 12 residues long. Germline CDR1 LGHNT, CDR2 FRNRAP. The CDR3 coding sequence is TGTGCTAGTGCCATCGACTGGGGTACGCAGTATTTT. Its protein product is CASAIDWGTQYF. Full variable domain (rest looked up from reference TRBV12-5 and TRBJ2-3): DARVTQTPRHKVTEMGQEVTMRCQPILGHNTVFWYRQTMMQGLELLAYFRNRAPLDDSGMPKDRFSAEMPDATLATLKIQPSEPRDSAVYFCASAIDWGTQYFGPGTRLTVL.

The chain recombines TRBV30 with TRBJ1-2, with 8 nucleotides matching TRBD1. V lost 2 bases to trimming and J lost 14 bases; unmatched junction nucleotides: 16. CDR3 length equals 14 residues. Germline CDR1 is GTSNPN and CDR2 is SVGIG (reference sequence). The DNA for the CDR3 is TGTGCCTGGAGTACTCCCGACAGGGGATTACTTCTAACCTTC. Translation gives CAWSTPDRGLLLTF.

This clone has a handful of counts. J is TRBJ2-1 and V is TRBV7-3; perhaps TRBD1 as D (5 bases). V shed 1 base and J shed 7 bases, with 14 bases lying between them. CDR1 and CDR2 (germline): SGHTA, FQGTGA. This CDR3 region has 15 residues. The CDR3: CASSLNGAGWNEQFF. In DNA form, the CDR3 reads TGTGCCAGCAGCTTAAATGGGGCAGGGTGGAATGAGCAGTTCTTC.

The DNA of the CDR3 is TGTGCCAGCAGCGTAGGCATTACAACAGGGATGCAGTATTTT. Protein product: CASSVGITTGMQYF. J is TRBJ2-3 and V is TRBV9; the D gene is possibly TRBD1 (6 bases). Germline V gene data show CDR1 as SGDLS and CDR2 as YYNGEE. V dropped 0 bases and J dropped 11 bases, with 16 bases sitting between them. This CDR3 contains 14 residues.

V and J are TRBV6-6 and TRBJ1-1, with D possibly matching TRBD1 (5 bases). The CDR3 is 15 residues long. Trimming took 2 bases from V and 10 from J, leaving 20 bases between them. Germline V gives CDR1 MNHNY, CDR2 SVGAGI (reference sequence). The CDR3 DNA sequence: TGTGCCAGCAGTTACGGCGGGGCCCTACATTTCTTAGCTTTCTTT. The encoded protein is CASSYGGALHFLAFF.

The V gene is TRBV18, the J gene TRBJ1-4; possibly TRBD1 for D (6 bases). The germline V and J ends were trimmed by 5 bases and 0 bases, with 13 bases remaining between them. The CDR3 has 16 amino acids. Germline values: CDR1 KGHSH, CDR2 LQKENI. The CDR3 DNA reads as TGTGCCAGCTCATTGGACAGCTTGTCAACTAATGAAAAACTGTTTTTT. It specifies CASSLDSLSTNEKLFF.

This clone has more than one count but fewer than ten. The genes are TRBV5-4 and TRBJ1-1; D uncertain. This CDR3 region has 14 residues. Germline values: CDR1 SGHNT, CDR2 YYREEE (reference sequence). Trimming removed 4 bases from V and 3 bases from J, with 13 bases in between. The CDR3 DNA follows: TGTGCCAGCAGCGTCCTCCTCCGCGACACTGAAGCTTTCTTT. Translated: CASSVLLRDTEAFF.

The rearrangement uses TRBV11-2 and TRBJ2-1; D not resolved. This CDR3 has 17 amino acids. V gave up 1 base and J gave up 0 bases, with 13 bases separating them. Per the germline V gene, CDR1 is SGHAT and CDR2 is FQNNGV. In DNA, the CDR3 is TGTGCCAGCAGCTTAGTGGCAGGTCCGAGCTCCTACAATGAGCAGTTCTTC. Its translation: CASSLVAGPSSYNEQFF.